These 20 T cell receptor beta chains originate from one sample sequenced in a study of OX40 agonist ivuxolimab in advanced cancers. This table comes from immunoSEQ multiplex PCR, and its TCRdb copy is limited to in-frame clones, with some not included. Counted here are about 77,000 clones, 81% occurring once; the ten biggest clones make up approximately 4.5%. The sample here was CD4+ or CD8+ T cells sorted from blood, taken in a trial of the OX40 agonist ivuxolimab. These receptors all come from an adult with an advanced solid tumor such as melanoma, head and neck, liver or kidney cancer.

CDR3 sequence reads: CASSFGDRVGYTF. CDR3 coding DNA: TGTGCCAGCAGTTTTGGCGACAGGGTTGGCTACACCTTC. The chain couples TRBV27 to TRBJ1-2, with 7 bases that match TRBD1. The germline V gene encodes CDR1 MNHEY and CDR2 SMNVEV (reference sequence). V was clipped by 3 bases and J by 7 bases; unmatched bases: 5. The CDR3 length is 13 residues.

V gene TRBV15 combines with J gene TRBJ2-1; 10 bases are shared with TRBD1. V lost 1 base, J lost 7 bases, and 7 bases stayed unmatched. The CDR3 loop spans 16 amino acids. Germline V CDR1 and CDR2: LNHNV, YYDKDF (reference sequence). In DNA, the CDR3 is TGTGCCACCAGCAGAGTTCTGGGGACAGGGGATAATGAGCAGTTCTTC. This encodes CATSRVLGTGDNEQFF.

DNA of the CDR3: TGTGCCAGCAGCTTTGGGGGGACAGGGGAAAGAAATGAGCAGTTCTTC. It codes for CASSFGGTGERNEQFF. The V gene is TRBV7-9, the J gene TRBJ2-1, with 10 bases matching TRBD1. The ends lost 3 bases at V and 7 bases at J; junction bases unmatched: 9. This CDR3 contains 16 residues. CDR1 SEHNR and CDR2 FQNEAQ come from the germline V gene (reference sequence).

The CDR3 here is CASSPDEMAYNSPLHF. Here the CDR3 DNA reads TGTGCCAGCTCACCCGACGAAATGGCTTATAATTCACCCCTCCACTTT. The chain combines TRBV18 with TRBJ1-6; D is ambiguous. V was shortened by 3 bases and J by 4 bases, with 13 bases between the two germline ends. Germline values: CDR1 KGHSH, CDR2 LQKENI. The CDR3 sequence is 16 residues long.

This chain connects TRBV4-1 to TRBJ1-2; perhaps TRBD1 as D (6 bases). The V end was cut by 0 bases, the J end by 2 bases, with 10 bases between. The CDR3 runs to 15 residues. Germline CDR1 is MGHRA and CDR2 is YSYEKL. Here the CDR3 reads CASSQDPTGNYGYTF. CDR3 DNA: TGCGCCAGCAGCCAAGATCCTACAGGGAACTATGGCTACACCTTC.

This chain joins TRBV10-1 and TRBJ1-1, with 7 positions matching TRBD1. Unmatched junction bases numbered 4, after V lost 9 bases and J lost 0 bases. Germline V gene lookup returns CDR1 WNHNN and CDR2 SYGVQD (reference sequence). The length of the CDR3 is 13 residues. For the CDR3, the DNA is TGCGCCAGTCGACAGGGTATGAACACTGAAGCTTTCTTT. It encodes CASRQGMNTEAFF.

The chain combines TRBV14 with TRBJ2-3; TRBD1 matches at 10 bases. In germline, CDR1 is SGHDN, CDR2 FVKESK. The CDR3 has 14 residues. The J segment lost 6 bases and the V segment lost 7 bases, leaving 7 bases of the junction unmatched. Written as DNA, the CDR3 is TGTGCCAGCACTCGACAGGGGGCGTGGGATACGCAGTATTTT. Translation: CASTRQGAWDTQYF. The complete variable domain, with remaining parts taken from reference TRBV14 and TRBJ2-3, reads EAGVTQFPSHSVIEKGQTVTLRCDPISGHDNLYWYRRVMGKEIKFLLHFVKESKQDESGMPNNRFLAERTGGTYSTLKVQPAELEDSGVYFCASTRQGAWDTQYFGPGTRLTVL.

This clone was detected once. The genes are TRBV11-3 and TRBJ2-5; 10 positions agree with TRBD2. The length of the CDR3 is 15 residues. The ends lost 5 bases at V and 2 bases at J; junction bases unmatched: 5. CDR1 is SGHNT, CDR2 YENEEA, per germline. CDR3: CASSLSGGKQETQYF. The CDR3 coding sequence is TGTGCCAGCAGCCTTAGCGGGGGGAAACAAGAGACCCAGTACTTC.

The chain employs TRBV7-8 and TRBJ1-2; 9 nucleotides match TRBD1. The CDR3 length is 14 residues. The germline CDR1 and CDR2 sequences are SGHVS and FQNEAQ. V trimming: 1 base; J trimming: 5 bases; junction bases outside the gene matches: 2. In DNA, the CDR3 is TGTGCCAGCAGCTTAGTTGGGACAGGGTATGGCTACACCTTC. As protein: CASSLVGTGYGYTF. Using reference TRBV7-8 and TRBJ1-2 for the parts outside the CDR3, the full variable domain is GAGVSQSPRYKVAKRGQDVALRCDPISGHVSLFWYQQALGQGPEFLTYFQNEAQLDKSGLPSDRFFAERPEGSVSTLKIQRTQQEDSAVYLCASSLVGTGYGYTFGSGTRLTVV.

A single count supports this clone. Other nucleotide sequences from this sample produce the same CDR3. The chain has TRBV7-3 and TRBJ1-1, with D maybe TRBD1 (6 bases). Germline CDR1 SGHTA, CDR2 FQGTGA. This CDR3 spans 14 amino acids. Trimming left V 3 bases short and J 0 bases short, with 8 bases between. CDR3 region: CASSFGQLNTEAFF. CDR3 DNA sequence: TGTGCCAGCAGCTTCGGACAGTTGAACACTGAAGCTTTCTTT.

The gene calls are TRBV7-2 and TRBJ2-5, with a tentative D call TRBD2 (5 bases). The CDR3 covers 14 residues. In germline, CDR1 is SGHTA, CDR2 FQGNSA. V was clipped by 6 bases and J by 0 bases, with 11 bases between them. The CDR3, as DNA: TGTGCCAGCAGGGTCACTAGGTACCAAGAGACCCAGTACTTC. Its protein is CASRVTRYQETQYF. Combining the CDR3 with reference TRBV7-2 and TRBJ2-5 gives the whole variable domain GAGVSQSPSNKVTEKGKDVELRCDPISGHTALYWYRQSLGQGLEFLIYFQGNSAPDKSGLPSDRFSAERTGGSVSTLTIQRTQQEDSAVYLCASRVTRYQETQYFGPGTRLLVL.

This sequence joins TRBV5-1 and TRBJ1-4, with a weak D call TRBD1 (6 bases). The V and J ends lost 4 bases and 7 bases respectively, with 17 bases between them. Looked up from germline, CDR1 is SGHRS and CDR2 is YFSETQ. The CDR3 loop spans 15 amino acids. The DNA of the CDR3 is TGCGCCAGCAGCCTAACAGGGACGGGAGGTGAAAAACTGTTTTTT. Encoded protein: CASSLTGTGGEKLFF.

V and J are TRBV7-9 and TRBJ2-2; D gene uncertain. V was cut by 2 bases and J by 5 bases, with 24 bases left in between. There are 19 residues in the CDR3. Germline CDR1 SEHNR, CDR2 FQNEAQ (reference sequence). CDR3 in amino acids: CASSLTVGGSPMFTGELFF. DNA of the CDR3: TGTGCCAGCAGCTTAACCGTTGGTGGTTCCCCTATGTTTACCGGGGAGCTGTTTTTT.

This clone has only a few counts. V usage is TRBV2 and J usage is TRBJ1-6; 8 positions agree with TRBD1. Trimming cost V 3 bases and J 14 bases; bases outside gene matches: 9. The germline CDR1 and CDR2 sequences are SNHLY and FYNNEI. The length of the CDR3 is 14 residues. The CDR3 sequence: CASSEGTGFVALHF. In DNA, the CDR3 is TGTGCCAGCAGTGAGGGGACAGGCTTTGTGGCCCTCCACTTT.

The V and J genes are TRBV19 and TRBJ1-2; TRBD1 agrees at 7 bases. Losses at the gene ends were 5 bases for V and 2 bases for J; bases not matched to a gene: 2. CDR3 length: 13 residues. The germline V gene encodes CDR1 LNHDA and CDR2 SQIVND (reference sequence). The CDR3 loop reads CASSVDRNYGYTF. For the CDR3, the DNA is TGTGCCAGTAGTGTGGACAGGAACTATGGCTACACCTTC.

This clone was counted between two and nine times. The rearrangement uses TRBV6-4 and TRBJ1-2; tentatively, D is TRBD1 (6 bases). The CDR3 extends over 16 amino acids. Germline values: CDR1 MRHNA, CDR2 SNTAGT. Trimming took off 3 bases at V and 8 bases at J, with 22 bases between the two ends. This CDR3 is CASSERQDSSFEGYTF. Here the CDR3 DNA reads TGTGCCAGCAGTGAAAGACAGGACAGTAGCTTTGAAGGCTACACCTTC.

The J gene is TRBJ2-1, the V gene TRBV5-8; D perhaps matches TRBD2 (5 bases). Trimming left V 2 bases short and J 0 bases short, with 15 bases between. This CDR3 contains 17 residues. Germline V gives CDR1 SGHTS, CDR2 YDEGEE. Here the CDR3 reads CASSFPGSASSYNEQFF. The DNA of the CDR3 is TGTGCCAGCAGCTTTCCGGGGAGTGCTAGCTCCTACAATGAGCAGTTCTTC.

The chain combines TRBV5-4 with TRBJ1-2; TRBD1 agrees at 11 bases. Looked up from germline, CDR1 is SGHNT and CDR2 is YYREEE (reference sequence). The CDR3 length is 15 residues. V shed 2 bases and J 2 bases; nucleotides not matched to a gene: 2. Here the CDR3 DNA reads TGTGCCAGCAGCTTCGGGACAGGGGGGAACTATGGCTACACCTTC. It yields the protein CASSFGTGGNYGYTF.

The chain joins TRBV6-6 to TRBJ2-1; D not resolved. The CDR3 is 16 amino acids. V was pared by 0 bases and J by 1 base, with 10 bases between. Germline V gene data show CDR1 as MNHNY and CDR2 as SVGAGI (reference sequence). The CDR3: CASSYSTAASYNEQFF. CDR3 in DNA: TGTGCCAGCAGTTACTCGACGGCAGCTTCCTACAATGAGCAGTTCTTC.

The genes are TRBV21-1 and TRBJ1-5. TRBV21-1 has pseudogene status. CDR3 size: 15 residues. CDR3 protein: CASSKEAESNQPQHF. CDR3 sequence (DNA): TGTGCCAGCAGCAAAGAGGCAGAAAGCAATCAGCCCCAGCATTTT.